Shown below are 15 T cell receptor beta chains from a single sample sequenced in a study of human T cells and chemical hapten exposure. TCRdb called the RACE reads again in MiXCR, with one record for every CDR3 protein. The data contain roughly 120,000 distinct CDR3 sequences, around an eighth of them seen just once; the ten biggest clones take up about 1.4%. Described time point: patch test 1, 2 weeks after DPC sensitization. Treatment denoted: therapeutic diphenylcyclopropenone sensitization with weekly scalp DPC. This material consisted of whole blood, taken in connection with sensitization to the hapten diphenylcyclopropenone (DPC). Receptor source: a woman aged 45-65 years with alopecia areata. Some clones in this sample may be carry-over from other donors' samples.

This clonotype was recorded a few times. The CDR3 sequence is CASSLRGGTEAFF. CDR3 nucleotides: TGTGCCAGCAGCTTACGTGGGGGGACTGAAGCTTTCTTT. This chain links TRBV7-9 with TRBJ1-1, with D tentatively TRBD1 (5 bases). The germline CDR1 and CDR2 sequences are SEHNR and FQNEAQ (reference sequence). CDR3 length: 13 amino acids. The ends were cut back, 2 bases at V and 5 bases at J, with 9 bases in the middle.

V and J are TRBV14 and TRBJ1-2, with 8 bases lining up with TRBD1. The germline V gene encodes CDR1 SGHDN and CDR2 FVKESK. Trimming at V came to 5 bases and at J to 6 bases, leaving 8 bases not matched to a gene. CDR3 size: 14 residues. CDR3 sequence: CASSARRTGNGYTF. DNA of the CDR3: TGTGCCAGCAGCGCGCGACGGACAGGGAATGGCTACACCTTC.

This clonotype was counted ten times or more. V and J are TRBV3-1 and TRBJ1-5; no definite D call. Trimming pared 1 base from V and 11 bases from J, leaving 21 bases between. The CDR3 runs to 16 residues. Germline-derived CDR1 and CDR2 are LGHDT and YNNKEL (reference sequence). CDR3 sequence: CASSQAGSLAGVAQHF. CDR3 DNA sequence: TGTGCCAGCAGCCAAGCCGGCAGTCTTGCTGGGGTAGCCCAGCATTTT.

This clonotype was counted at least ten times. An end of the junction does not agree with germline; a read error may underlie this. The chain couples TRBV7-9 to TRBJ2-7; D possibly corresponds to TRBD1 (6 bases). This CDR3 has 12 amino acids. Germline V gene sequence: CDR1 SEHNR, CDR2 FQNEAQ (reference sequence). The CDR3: CASSPDQTGNLF. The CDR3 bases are TGTGCCAGCAGCCCGGACCAGACAGGAAACTTGTTC.

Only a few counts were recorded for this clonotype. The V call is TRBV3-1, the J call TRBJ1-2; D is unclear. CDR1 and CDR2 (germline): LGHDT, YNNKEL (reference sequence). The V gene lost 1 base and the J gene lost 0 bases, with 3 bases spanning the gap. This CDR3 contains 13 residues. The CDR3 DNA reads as TGTGCCAGCAGCCAAGTTTCTAACTATGGCTACACCTTC. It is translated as CASSQVSNYGYTF.

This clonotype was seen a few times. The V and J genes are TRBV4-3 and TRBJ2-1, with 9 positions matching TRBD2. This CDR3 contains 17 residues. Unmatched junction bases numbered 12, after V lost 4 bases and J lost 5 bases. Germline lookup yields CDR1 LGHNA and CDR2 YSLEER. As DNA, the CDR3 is TGCGCCAGCAGCCGCCTAAACCTAGCGGGGCTAGACAATGAGCAGTTCTTC. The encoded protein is CASSRLNLAGLDNEQFF.

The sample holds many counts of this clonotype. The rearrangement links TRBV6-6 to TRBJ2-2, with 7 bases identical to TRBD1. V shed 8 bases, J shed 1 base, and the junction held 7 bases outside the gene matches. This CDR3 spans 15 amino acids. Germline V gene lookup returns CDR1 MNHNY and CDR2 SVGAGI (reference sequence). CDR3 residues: CASGKGAVNTGELFF. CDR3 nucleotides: TGTGCCAGCGGGAAGGGGGCGGTGAACACCGGGGAGCTGTTTTTT.

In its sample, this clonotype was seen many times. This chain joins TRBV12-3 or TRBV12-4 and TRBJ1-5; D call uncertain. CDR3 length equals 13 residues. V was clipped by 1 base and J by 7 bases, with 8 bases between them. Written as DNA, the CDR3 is TGTGCCAGCAGTTTAGGGGTTCGGCAGCCCCAGCATTTT. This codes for CASSLGVRQPQHF.

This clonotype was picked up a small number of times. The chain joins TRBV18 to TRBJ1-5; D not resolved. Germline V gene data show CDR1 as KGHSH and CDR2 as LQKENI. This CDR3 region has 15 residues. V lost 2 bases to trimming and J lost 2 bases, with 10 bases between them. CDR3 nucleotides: TGTGCCAGCTCACCAACCAGCCCAGGCAATCAGCCCCAGCATTTT. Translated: CASSPTSPGNQPQHF.

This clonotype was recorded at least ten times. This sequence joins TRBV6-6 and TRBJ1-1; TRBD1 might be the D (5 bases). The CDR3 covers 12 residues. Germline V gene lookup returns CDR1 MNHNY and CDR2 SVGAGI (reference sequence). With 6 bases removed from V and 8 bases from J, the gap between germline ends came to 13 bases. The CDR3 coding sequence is TGTGCCAGCAGACTCTGGGGGGGAGAAGCTTTCTTT. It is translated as CASRLWGGEAFF.

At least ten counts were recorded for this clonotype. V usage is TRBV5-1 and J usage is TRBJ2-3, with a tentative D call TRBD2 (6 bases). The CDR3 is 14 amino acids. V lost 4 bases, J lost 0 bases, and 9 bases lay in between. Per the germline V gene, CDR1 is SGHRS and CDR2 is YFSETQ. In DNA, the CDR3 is TGCGCCAGCAGCGACGGGACTAGCACAGATACGCAGTATTTT. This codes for CASSDGTSTDTQYF.

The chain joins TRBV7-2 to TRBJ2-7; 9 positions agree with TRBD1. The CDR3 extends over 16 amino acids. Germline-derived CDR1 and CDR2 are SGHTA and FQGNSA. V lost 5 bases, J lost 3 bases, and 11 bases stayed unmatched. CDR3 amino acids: CASSARLADRGYEQYF. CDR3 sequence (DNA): TGTGCCAGCAGCGCTCGGCTCGCGGACAGGGGCTACGAGCAGTACTTC.

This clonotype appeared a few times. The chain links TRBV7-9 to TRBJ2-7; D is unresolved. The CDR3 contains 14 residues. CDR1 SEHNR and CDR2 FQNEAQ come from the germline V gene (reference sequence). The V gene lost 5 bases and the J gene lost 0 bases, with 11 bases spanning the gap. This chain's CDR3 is CASSLVRSSYEQYF. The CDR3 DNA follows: TGTGCCAGCAGCCTTGTACGGAGCTCCTACGAGCAGTACTTC.

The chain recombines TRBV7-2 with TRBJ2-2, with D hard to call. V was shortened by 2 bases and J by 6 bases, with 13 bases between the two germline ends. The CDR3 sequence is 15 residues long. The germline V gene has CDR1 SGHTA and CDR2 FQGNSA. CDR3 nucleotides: TGTGCCAGCAGCTTACGAGAGGCTGGAGCCGGGGAGCTGTTTTTT. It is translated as CASSLREAGAGELFF.

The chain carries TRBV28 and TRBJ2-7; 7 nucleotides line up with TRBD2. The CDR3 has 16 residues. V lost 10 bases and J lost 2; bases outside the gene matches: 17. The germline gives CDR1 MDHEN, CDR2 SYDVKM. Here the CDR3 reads CATLPAGAAGAYEQYF. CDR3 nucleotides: TGTGCCACCCTCCCCGCGGGAGCGGCCGGGGCCTACGAGCAGTACTTC. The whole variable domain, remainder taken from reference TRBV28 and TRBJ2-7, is DVKVTQSSRYLVKRTGEKVFLECVQDMDHENMFWYRQDPGLGLRLIYFSYDVKMKEKGDIPEGYSVSREKKERFSLILESASTNQTSMYLCATLPAGAAGAYEQYFGPGTRLTVT.